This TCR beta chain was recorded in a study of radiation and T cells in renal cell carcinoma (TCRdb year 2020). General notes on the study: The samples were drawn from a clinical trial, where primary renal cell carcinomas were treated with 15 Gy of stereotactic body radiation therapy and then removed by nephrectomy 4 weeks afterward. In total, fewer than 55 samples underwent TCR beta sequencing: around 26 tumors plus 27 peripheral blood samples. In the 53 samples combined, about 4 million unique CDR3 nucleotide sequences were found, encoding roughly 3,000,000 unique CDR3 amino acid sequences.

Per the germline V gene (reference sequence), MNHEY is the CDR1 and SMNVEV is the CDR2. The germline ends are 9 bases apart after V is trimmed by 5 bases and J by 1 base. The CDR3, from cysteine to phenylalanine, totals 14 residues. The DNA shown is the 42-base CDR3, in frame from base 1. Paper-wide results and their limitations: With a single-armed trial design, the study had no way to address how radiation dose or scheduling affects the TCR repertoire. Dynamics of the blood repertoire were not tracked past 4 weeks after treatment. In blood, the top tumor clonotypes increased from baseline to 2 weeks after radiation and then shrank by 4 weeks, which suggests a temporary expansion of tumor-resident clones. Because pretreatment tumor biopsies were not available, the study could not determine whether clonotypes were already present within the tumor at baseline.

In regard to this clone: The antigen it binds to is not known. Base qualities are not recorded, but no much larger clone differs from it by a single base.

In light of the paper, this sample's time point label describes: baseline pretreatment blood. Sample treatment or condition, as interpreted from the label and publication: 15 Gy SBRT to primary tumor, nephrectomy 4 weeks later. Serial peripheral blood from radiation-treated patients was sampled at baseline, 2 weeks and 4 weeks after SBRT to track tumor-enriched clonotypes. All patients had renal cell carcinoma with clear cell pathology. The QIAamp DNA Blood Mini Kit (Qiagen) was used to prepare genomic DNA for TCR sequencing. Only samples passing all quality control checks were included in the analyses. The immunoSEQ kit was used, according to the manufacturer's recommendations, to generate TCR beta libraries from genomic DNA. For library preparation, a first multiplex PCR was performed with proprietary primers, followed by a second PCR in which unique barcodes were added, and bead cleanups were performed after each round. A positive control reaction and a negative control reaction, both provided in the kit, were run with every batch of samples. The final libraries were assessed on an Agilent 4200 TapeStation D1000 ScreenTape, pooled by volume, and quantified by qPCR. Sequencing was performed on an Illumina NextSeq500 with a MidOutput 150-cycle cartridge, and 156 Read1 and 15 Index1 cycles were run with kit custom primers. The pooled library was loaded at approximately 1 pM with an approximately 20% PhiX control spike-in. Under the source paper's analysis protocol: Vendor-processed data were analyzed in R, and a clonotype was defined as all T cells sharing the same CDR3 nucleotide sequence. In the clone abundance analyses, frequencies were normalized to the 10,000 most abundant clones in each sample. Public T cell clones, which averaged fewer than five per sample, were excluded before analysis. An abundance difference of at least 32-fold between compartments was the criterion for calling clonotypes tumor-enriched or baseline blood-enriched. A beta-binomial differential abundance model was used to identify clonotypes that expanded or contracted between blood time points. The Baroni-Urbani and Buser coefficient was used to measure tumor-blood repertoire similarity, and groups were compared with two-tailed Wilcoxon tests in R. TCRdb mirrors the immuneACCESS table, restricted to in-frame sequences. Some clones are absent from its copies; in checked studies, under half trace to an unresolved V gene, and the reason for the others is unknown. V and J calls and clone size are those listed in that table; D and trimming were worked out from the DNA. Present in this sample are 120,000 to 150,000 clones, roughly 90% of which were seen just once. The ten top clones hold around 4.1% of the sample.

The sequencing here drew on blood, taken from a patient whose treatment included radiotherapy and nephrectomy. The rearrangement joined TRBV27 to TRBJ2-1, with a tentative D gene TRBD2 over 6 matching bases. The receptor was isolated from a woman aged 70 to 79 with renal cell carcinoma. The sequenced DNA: TGTGCCAGCAGTCCGCGGGGATCCTACAATGAGCAGTTCTTC. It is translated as CASSPRGSYNEQFF.